This note documents a single TCR beta chain sequence. Its antigen is as yet unknown. The data were taken from a study of T cell repertoires in cytomegalovirus infection. The study, taken as a whole, reports: Clonotype analysis showed dominance of the ex vivo response by HLA-C-restricted CMV-specific TCR beta clonotypes.

TCRdb processed the reads anew with MiXCR; each CDR3 protein has one entry. The repertoire holds around 490,000 distinct CDR3 sequences, about a quarter seen once, with about 13% in the top ten. CDR1 and CDR2 from the germline V gene are KGHDR and SFDVKD. The ends were cut back, 3 bases at V and 2 bases at J, with 10 bases in the middle. The CDR3 has 14 amino acids. V is TRBV24-1 and J is TRBJ2-7; D not resolved. The sequenced sample consisted of PBMCs. This sequence was found in a human donor in good health (CMV status not recorded). Some clones in this sample may be carry-over from other donors' samples. In DNA, the CDR3 is TGTGCCACCAGTGATATCGTCAGCCCCTACGAGCAGTACTTC. This codes for CATSDIVSPYEQYF.